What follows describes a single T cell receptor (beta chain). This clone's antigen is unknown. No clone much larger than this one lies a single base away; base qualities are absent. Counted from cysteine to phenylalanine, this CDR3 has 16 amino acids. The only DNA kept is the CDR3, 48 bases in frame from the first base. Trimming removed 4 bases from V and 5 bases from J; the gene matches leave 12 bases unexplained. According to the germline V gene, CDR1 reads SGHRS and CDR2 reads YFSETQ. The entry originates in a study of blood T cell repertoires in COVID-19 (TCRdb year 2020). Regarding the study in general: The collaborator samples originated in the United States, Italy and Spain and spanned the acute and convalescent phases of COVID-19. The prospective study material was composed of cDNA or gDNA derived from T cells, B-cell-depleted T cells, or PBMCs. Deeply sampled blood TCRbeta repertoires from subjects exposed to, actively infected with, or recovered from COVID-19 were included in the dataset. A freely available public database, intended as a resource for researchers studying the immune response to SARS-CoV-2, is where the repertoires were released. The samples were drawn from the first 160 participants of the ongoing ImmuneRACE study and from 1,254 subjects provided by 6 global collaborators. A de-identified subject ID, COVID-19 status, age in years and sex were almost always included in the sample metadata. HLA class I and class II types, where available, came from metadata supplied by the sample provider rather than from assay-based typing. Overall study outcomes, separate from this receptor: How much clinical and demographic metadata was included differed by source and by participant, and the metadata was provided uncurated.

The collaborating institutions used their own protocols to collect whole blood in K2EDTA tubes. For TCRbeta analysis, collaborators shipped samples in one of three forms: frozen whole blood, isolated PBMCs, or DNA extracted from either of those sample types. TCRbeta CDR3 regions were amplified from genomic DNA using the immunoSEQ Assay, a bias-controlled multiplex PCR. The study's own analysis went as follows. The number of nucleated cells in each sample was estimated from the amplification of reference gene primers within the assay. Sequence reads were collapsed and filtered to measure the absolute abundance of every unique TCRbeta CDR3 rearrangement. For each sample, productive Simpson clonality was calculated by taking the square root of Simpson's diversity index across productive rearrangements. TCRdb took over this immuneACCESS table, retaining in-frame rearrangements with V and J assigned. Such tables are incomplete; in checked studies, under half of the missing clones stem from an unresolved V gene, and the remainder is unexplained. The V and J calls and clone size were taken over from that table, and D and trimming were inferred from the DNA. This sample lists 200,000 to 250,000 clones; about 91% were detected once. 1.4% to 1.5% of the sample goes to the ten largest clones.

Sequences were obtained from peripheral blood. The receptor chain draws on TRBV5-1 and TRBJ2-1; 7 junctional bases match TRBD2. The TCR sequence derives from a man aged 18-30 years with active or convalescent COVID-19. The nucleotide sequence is TGCGCCAGCAGCGTTCCCCTTAGCGGGTGGGACAATGAGCAGTTCTTC. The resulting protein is CASSVPLSGWDNEQFF. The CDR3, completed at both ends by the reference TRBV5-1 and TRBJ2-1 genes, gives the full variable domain KAGVTQTPRYLIKTRGQQVTLSCSPISGHRSVSWYQQTPGQGLQFLFEYFSETQRNKGNFPGRFSGRQFSNSRSEMNVSTLELGDSALYLCASSVPLSGWDNEQFFGPGTRLTVL.